This TCR beta chain appears in the sequencing data of a study of cytomegalovirus exposure and HLA in healthy donors. Study results and limitations: Many donors shared some public TCRs, even though most TCR sequences were rare. Published work reported that the classifier diagnosed cytomegalovirus status with high specificity and sensitivity.

The repertoire was sequenced with immunoSEQ multiplex PCR; TCRdb's copy has only in-frame clones and lacks some. The sample has about 150,000 clones, roughly four fifths seen once. With regard to this clone: The antigen remains unidentified.

Trimming took 4 bases from V and 2 from J; bases not matched to a gene: 4. The CDR3 consists of 15 residues. Germline V gives CDR1 SGHRS, CDR2 YFSETQ. The source of this sequence is a young man in good health and CMV-seropositive. Input material: PBMCs. This chain joins TRBV5-1 and TRBJ2-7; 12 bases agree with TRBD2. DNA of the CDR3: TGCGCCAGCAGCCCGGGACTAGCGGGCGCCTACGAGCAGTACTTC. It encodes CASSPGLAGAYEQYF.